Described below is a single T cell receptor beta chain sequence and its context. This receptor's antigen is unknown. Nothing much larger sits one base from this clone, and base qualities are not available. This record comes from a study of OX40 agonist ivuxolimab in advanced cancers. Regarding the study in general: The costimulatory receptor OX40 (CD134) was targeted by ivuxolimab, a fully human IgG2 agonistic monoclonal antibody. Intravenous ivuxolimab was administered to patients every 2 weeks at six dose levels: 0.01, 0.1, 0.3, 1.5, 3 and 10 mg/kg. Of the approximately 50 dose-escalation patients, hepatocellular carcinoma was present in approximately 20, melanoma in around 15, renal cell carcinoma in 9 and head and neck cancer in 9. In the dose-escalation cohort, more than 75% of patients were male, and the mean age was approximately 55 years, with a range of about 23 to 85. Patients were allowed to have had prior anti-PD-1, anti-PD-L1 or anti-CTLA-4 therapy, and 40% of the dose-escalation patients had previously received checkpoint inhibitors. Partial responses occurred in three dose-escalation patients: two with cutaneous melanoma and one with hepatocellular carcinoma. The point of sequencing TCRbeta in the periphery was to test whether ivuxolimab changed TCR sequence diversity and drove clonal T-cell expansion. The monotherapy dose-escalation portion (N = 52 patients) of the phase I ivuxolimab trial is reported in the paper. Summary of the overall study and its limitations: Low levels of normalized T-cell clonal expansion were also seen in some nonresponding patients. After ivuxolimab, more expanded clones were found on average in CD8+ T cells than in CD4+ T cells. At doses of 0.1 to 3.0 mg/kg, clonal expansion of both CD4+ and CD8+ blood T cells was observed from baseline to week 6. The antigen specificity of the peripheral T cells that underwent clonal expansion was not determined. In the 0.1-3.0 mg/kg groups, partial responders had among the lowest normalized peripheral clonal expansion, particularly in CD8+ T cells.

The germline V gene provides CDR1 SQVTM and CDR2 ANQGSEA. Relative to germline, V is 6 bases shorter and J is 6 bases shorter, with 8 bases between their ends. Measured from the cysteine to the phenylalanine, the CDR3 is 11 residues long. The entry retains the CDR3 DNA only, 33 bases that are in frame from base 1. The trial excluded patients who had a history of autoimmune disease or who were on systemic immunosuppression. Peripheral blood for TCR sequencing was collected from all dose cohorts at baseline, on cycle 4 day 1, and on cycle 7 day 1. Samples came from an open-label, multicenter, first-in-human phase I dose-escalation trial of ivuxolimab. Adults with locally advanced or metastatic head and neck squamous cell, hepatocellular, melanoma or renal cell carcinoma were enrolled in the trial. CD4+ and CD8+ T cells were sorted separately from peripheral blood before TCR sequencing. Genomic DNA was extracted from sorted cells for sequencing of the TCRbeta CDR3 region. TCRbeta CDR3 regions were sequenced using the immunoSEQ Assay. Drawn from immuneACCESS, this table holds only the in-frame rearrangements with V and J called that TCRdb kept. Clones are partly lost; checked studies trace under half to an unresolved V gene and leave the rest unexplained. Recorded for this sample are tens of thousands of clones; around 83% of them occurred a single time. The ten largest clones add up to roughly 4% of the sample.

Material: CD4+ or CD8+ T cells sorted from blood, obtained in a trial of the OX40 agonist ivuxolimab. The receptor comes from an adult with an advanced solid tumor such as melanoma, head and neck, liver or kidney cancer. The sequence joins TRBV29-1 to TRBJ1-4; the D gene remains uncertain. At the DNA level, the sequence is TGCAGCGTGAGACATGATGAAAAACTGTTTTTT. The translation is CSVRHDEKLFF.